This T cell receptor (beta chain) was sequenced during a study of cytomegalovirus exposure and HLA in healthy donors. Points from the study as a whole: Researchers catalogued approximately 170 TCR beta chains as cytomegalovirus-associated.

Points on this clone: Antigen: not known.

Libraries were prepared by immunoSEQ multiplex PCR; TCRdb keeps only in-frame clonotypes and omits some of them. This sample has tens of thousands of clones; around 96% occur once, and the top ten carry roughly 1.6%. Sequences were obtained from PBMCs. The clonotype was recovered from a man between 18 and 35 years old in good health and CMV-seropositive.

The CDR3 DNA reads TGTGCCACCAGCGGGAGATCCTACAATGAGCAGTTCTTC. Protein sequence: CATSGRSYNEQFF. The chain combines TRBV15 with TRBJ2-1, with TRBD2 as a possible D gene (5 bases). V was clipped by 5 bases and J by 1 base, with 6 bases between them. This CDR3 has 13 amino acids. Germline CDR1 is LNHNV and CDR2 is YYDKDF (reference sequence). The whole variable domain, remainder taken from reference TRBV15 and TRBJ2-1, is DAMVIQNPRYQVTQFGKPVTLSCSQTLNHNVMYWYQQKSSQAPKLLFHYYDKDFNNEADTPDNFQSRRPNTSFCFLDIRSPGLGDTAMYLCATSGRSYNEQFFGPGTRLTVL.